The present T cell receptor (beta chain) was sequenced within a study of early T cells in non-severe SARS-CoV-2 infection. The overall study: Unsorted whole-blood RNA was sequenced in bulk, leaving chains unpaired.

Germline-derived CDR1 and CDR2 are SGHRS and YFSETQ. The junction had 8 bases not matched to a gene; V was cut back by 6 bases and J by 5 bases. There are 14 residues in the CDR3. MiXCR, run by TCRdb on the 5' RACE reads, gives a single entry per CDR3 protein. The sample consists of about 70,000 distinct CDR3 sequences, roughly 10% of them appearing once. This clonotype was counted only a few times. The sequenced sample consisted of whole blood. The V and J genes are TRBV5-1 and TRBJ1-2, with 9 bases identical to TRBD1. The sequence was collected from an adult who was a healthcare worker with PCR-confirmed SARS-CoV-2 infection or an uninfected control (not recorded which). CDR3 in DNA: TGCGCCAGCAACCGGGGACAGGGCACGTATGGCTACACCTTC. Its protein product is CASNRGQGTYGYTF.